These T cell receptor beta chains were read from a single sample in a study of PD-1 blockade in mismatch repair-deficient tumors. Repertoires were generated with immunoSEQ multiplex PCR, while TCRdb's copy carries only in-frame clones and drops some. The sample has roughly 110,000 clones, over 65% seen once; the top ten hold 4.7%. The source material was peripheral blood, sampled around 60 weeks after starting pembrolizumab. Source of these receptors: an adult with mismatch repair-deficient cancer. Both conserved end residues are part of each CDR3. A D gene is named only where the DNA matches it firmly. Clone size is stated in some rows and not others, as once, few, many or a class when expanded.

V	J	length	size	D	CDR3	DNA
TRBV6-5	TRBJ2-7	14	NA	NA	CASKAGRPTYEQYF	TGTGCCAGCAAGGCTGGACGGCCGACGTACGAGCAGTACTTC
TRBV13	TRBJ2-7	14	many	TRBD2	CASSSSGSTYEQYF	TGTGCCAGCAGCTCTAGCGGGAGTACTTACGAGCAGTACTTC
TRBV9	TRBJ2-3	15	NA	TRBD2	CASSGASGYTDTQYF	TGTGCCAGCAGCGGGGCTAGCGGCTACACAGATACGCAGTATTTT
TRBV29-1	TRBJ2-1	12	NA	NA	CSVEDRGDEQFF	TGCAGCGTTGAAGATAGAGGGGATGAGCAGTTCTTC
TRBV30	TRBJ2-5	13	NA	NA	CAWSVGEPETQYF	TGTGCCTGGAGTGTCGGGGAGCCAGAGACCCAGTACTTC
TRBV2	TRBJ1-5	17	NA	TRBD1	CASTASDRLGGDQPQHF	TGTGCCAGCACTGCCTCGGACAGGTTAGGAGGGGATCAGCCCCAGCATTTT
TRBV30	TRBJ1-1	15	NA	NA	CAWNGPLFVNTEAFF	TGTGCCTGGAACGGGCCGCTTTTCGTTAACACTGAAGCTTTCTTT
TRBV6-1	TRBJ1-2	17	NA	TRBD1	CASSEGGTALLNYGYTF	TGTGCCAGCAGTGAAGGAGGGACAGCTCTCTTAAACTATGGCTACACCTTC
TRBV5-1	TRBJ2-5	16	NA	TRBD2	CASSLKVGAGEQTQYF	TGCGCCAGCAGCTTGAAGGTTGGGGCGGGGGAACAGACCCAGTACTTC
TRBV11-3	TRBJ2-1	16	NA	TRBD2	CASSLVPSGPYNEQFF	TGTGCCAGCAGCTTAGTCCCTAGCGGGCCCTACAATGAGCAGTTCTTC
TRBV6-5	TRBJ2-7	13	NA	NA	CASSLQGKYEQYF	TGTGCCAGCAGTCTGCAGGGGAAGTACGAGCAGTACTTC
TRBV18	TRBJ2-2	15	NA	TRBD2	CASSLTSDSTGELFF	TGTGCCAGCTCGCTTACTAGCGACTCCACCGGGGAGCTGTTTTTT
TRBV18	TRBJ1-5	15	NA	NA	CASSPIQGTNQPQHF	TGTGCCAGCTCACCAATACAGGGTACCAATCAGCCCCAGCATTTT
TRBV19	TRBJ1-3	12	NA	NA	CASSIDGNTIYF	TGTGCCAGTAGTATCGATGGTAACACCATATATTTT
TRBV27	TRBJ2-5	13	NA	NA	CASSFGAGETQYF	TGTGCCAGCAGTTTCGGTGCTGGAGAGACCCAGTACTTC
TRBV5-4	TRBJ2-1	14	NA	TRBD2	CAAWVAGGFNEQFF	TGTGCCGCCTGGGTAGCGGGAGGGTTCAATGAGCAGTTCTTC
TRBV6-5	TRBJ1-1	11	once	NA	CASSGSTEAFF	TGTGCCAGCAGCGGGAGCACTGAAGCTTTCTTT
TRBV19	TRBJ1-2	14	NA	NA	CASSINQGERGYTF	TGTGCCAGTAGTATAAATCAGGGAGAAAGGGGCTACACCTTC